This T cell receptor beta chain was sequenced in a study of cytomegalovirus exposure and HLA in healthy donors. The primer mix had 60 Vbeta and 13 Jbeta primers. Generated by immunoSEQ multiplex PCR, the TCRdb table keeps only in-frame clones and is missing some. The data show approximately 69,000 clones, with around 70% seen just once and about a fifth held by the top ten. CDR3 length: 14 residues. Germline V gene lookup returns CDR1 KGHSH and CDR2 LQKENI. V lost 1 base, J lost 3 bases, and 10 bases lay in between. The TCR was taken from a man aged 40-49 years in good health and CMV-seropositive. This chain connects TRBV18 to TRBJ2-7; the D is unclear. The sample was PBMCs. The CDR3 sequence: CASSPLPEDYEQYF. The CDR3 nucleotides read TGTGCCAGCTCACCACTTCCAGAGGACTACGAGCAGTACTTC.